The 24 T cell receptor beta chains listed next were all sequenced from one sample in a study of blood T cell repertoires in COVID-19. Profiling relied on immunoSEQ multiplex PCR, and the TCRdb table lists in-frame clones only, not all of them. The sample has over 70,000 clones; roughly 80% are singletons. The sequenced material came from peripheral blood. The receptor source for this set is a man aged 65 to 85 who had recovered from COVID-19.

V and J are TRBV2 and TRBJ2-7; TRBD2 agrees at 7 bases. The CDR3 loop spans 14 amino acids. Germline V lookup: CDR1 SNHLY, CDR2 FYNNEI. The J segment lost 3 bases and the V segment lost 5 bases, leaving 7 bases of the junction unmatched. The DNA for the CDR3 is TGTGCCAGCAGTCTTCTAGCGGAGAGCTACGAGCAGTACTTC. Translating it yields CASSLLAESYEQYF. The full variable domain, in which reference TRBV2 and TRBJ2-7 provide the parts outside the CDR3, is EPEVTQTPSHQVTQMGQEVILRCVPISNHLYFYWYRQILGQKVEFLVSFYNNEISEKSEIFDDQFSVERPDGSNFTLKIRSTKLEDSAMYFCASSLLAESYEQYFGPGTRLTVT.

The rearrangement joins TRBV5-1 to TRBJ2-3; TRBD1 aligns across 7 bases. V trimming: 0 bases; J trimming: 4 bases; junction bases outside the gene matches: 2. CDR3 length equals 14 residues. Germline CDR1 and CDR2: SGHRS and YFSETQ. CDR3 in DNA: TGCGCCAGCAGCTTGGGACAGGGTCCAGATACGCAGTATTTT. Its translation is CASSLGQGPDTQYF.

The chain uses TRBV28 and TRBJ2-7; the D gene is possibly TRBD2 (5 bases). From germline, CDR1 is MDHEN and CDR2 SYDVKM. The CDR3 runs 16 residues. The V end lost 3 bases, the J end lost 5 bases, and 20 bases lay between the germline ends. This chain's CDR3 is CASSLPLASHPNEQYF. CDR3 DNA: TGTGCCAGCAGTTTGCCCCTAGCCAGCCACCCCAACGAGCAGTACTTC. The whole variable domain, filled in from reference TRBV28 and TRBJ2-7, reads DVKVTQSSRYLVKRTGEKVFLECVQDMDHENMFWYRQDPGLGLRLIYFSYDVKMKEKGDIPEGYSVSREKKERFSLILESASTNQTSMYLCASSLPLASHPNEQYFGPGTRLTVT.

V usage is TRBV6-5 and J usage is TRBJ1-5, with D uncertain. V was trimmed by 6 bases and J by 3 bases, leaving 15 bases between them. This CDR3 comprises 15 residues. Germline values: CDR1 MNHEY, CDR2 SVGAGI. The CDR3 spells CASRSTHNINQPQHF. The DNA of the CDR3 is TGTGCCAGCAGGTCGACACACAACATCAATCAGCCCCAGCATTTT.

The V call is TRBV19, the J call TRBJ1-1; D not certain. Germline V CDR1 and CDR2: LNHDA, SQIVND (reference sequence). This CDR3 is 14 amino acids long. V was trimmed by 7 bases and J by 2 bases, leaving 14 bases between them. The CDR3 is CASTVGSSNTEAFF. The CDR3 region has the DNA TGTGCCAGTACCGTCGGGTCCTCTAACACTGAAGCTTTCTTT. Variable domain in full (rest from reference TRBV19 and TRBJ1-1): DGGITQSPKYLFRKEGQNVTLSCEQNLNHDAMYWYRQDPGQGLRLIYYSQIVNDFQKGDIAEGYSVSREKKESFPLTVTSAQKNPTAFYLCASTVGSSNTEAFFGQGTRLTVV.

This sequence joins TRBV7-2 and TRBJ2-2, with 10 bases matching TRBD1. The CDR3 runs to 18 residues. V lost 6 bases to trimming and J lost 0 bases; unmatched junction nucleotides: 10. Germline V lookup: CDR1 SGHTA, CDR2 FQGNSA. In DNA form, the CDR3 reads TGTGCCAGCAGTTCCGGGACAGGGGCTTACACGAACACCGGGGAGCTGTTTTTT. The encoded protein is CASSSGTGAYTNTGELFF.

V and J are TRBV3-1 (or the pseudogene TRBV3-2) and TRBJ1-5, with 7 bases identical to TRBD1. There are 16 residues in the CDR3. The J segment lost 0 bases and the V segment lost 3 bases, leaving 5 bases of the junction unmatched. CDR1 LGHDT and CDR2 YNNKEL come from the germline V gene (reference sequence). Here the CDR3 reads CASSQGTAHSNQPQHF. CDR3 nucleotides: TGTGCCAGCAGCCAGGGGACAGCCCATAGCAATCAGCCCCAGCATTTT.

CDR3: CASRDDRVGTQYF. CDR3 bases: TGTGCCAGTAGAGACGACAGGGTCGGGACCCAGTACTTC. The chain employs TRBV19 and TRBJ2-5, with 7 bases that match TRBD1. This CDR3 region has 13 residues. Germline CDR1 is LNHDA and CDR2 is SQIVND (reference sequence). Trimming at V came to 6 bases and at J to 7 bases, leaving 8 bases not matched to a gene.

This chain uses TRBV7-2 with TRBJ2-1; no definite D call. V was trimmed by 0 bases and J by 4 bases, leaving 4 bases between them. The V gene's germline CDR1 is SGHTA and CDR2 FQGNSA. This CDR3 spans 13 amino acids. This CDR3 is CASSLAAYNEQFF. Written as DNA, the CDR3 is TGTGCCAGCAGCTTAGCGGCTTACAATGAGCAGTTCTTC.

The chain couples TRBV6-4 to TRBJ2-2; D might be TRBD1 (6 bases). This CDR3 has 14 amino acids. V gave up 6 bases and J gave up 6 bases, with 14 bases separating them. Germline lookup yields CDR1 MRHNA and CDR2 SNTAGT. CDR3 region: CASRTSGAAGELFF. CDR3 nucleotides: TGTGCCAGCAGGACATCAGGGGCAGCCGGGGAGCTGTTTTTT.

As for this clone: Additional DNA sequences in this sample encode the identical CDR3. The chain is built from TRBV19 and TRBJ2-7, with D possibly being TRBD1 (5 bases). Per the germline V gene, CDR1 is LNHDA and CDR2 is SQIVND (reference sequence). This CDR3 contains 13 residues. Trimming cost V 0 bases and J 3 bases, with 6 bases left between them. CDR3 DNA: TGTGCCAGTAGTATAGACAGGGACTACGAGCAGTACTTC. Protein product: CASSIDRDYEQYF.

The chain recombines TRBV19 with TRBJ1-5; TRBD1 aligns across 11 bases. J was trimmed by 0 bases and V by 4 bases; bases with no gene match: 11. Germline-derived CDR1 and CDR2 are LNHDA and SQIVND (reference sequence). This CDR3 is built from 19 residues. The CDR3 region has the DNA TGTGCCAGTAGTACTCTCGCCCGGGACAGGGGGTATAGCAATCAGCCCCAGCATTTT. Protein sequence: CASSTLARDRGYSNQPQHF.

The V and J genes are TRBV2 and TRBJ1-1; no firm D call. The germline gives CDR1 SNHLY, CDR2 FYNNEI. Trimming stripped 8 bases from V and 0 bases from J, with 10 bases between. The CDR3 is 13 residues long. The CDR3 reads CASEGPLNTEAFF. The CDR3, as DNA: TGTGCCAGCGAGGGCCCCTTGAACACTGAAGCTTTCTTT.

The V and J genes are TRBV7-2 and TRBJ1-5; D is possibly TRBD1 (5 bases). CDR1 and CDR2 (germline): SGHTA, FQGNSA. The V end lost 1 base, the J end lost 3 bases, and 7 bases lay between the germline ends. The CDR3 covers 14 residues. The CDR3 nucleotides read TGTGCCAGCAGCTTAGAGGGGTTCAATCAGCCCCAGCATTTT. It specifies CASSLEGFNQPQHF.

The chain has TRBV30 and TRBJ2-1; D is undetermined. The length of the CDR3 is 14 residues. CDR1 and CDR2 from the germline V gene are GTSNPN and SVGIG (reference sequence). With 2 bases removed from V and 1 base from J, the gap between germline ends came to 9 bases. The CDR3 is CAWSTPPSYNEQFF. DNA of the CDR3: TGTGCCTGGAGTACTCCCCCTTCCTACAATGAGCAGTTCTTC.

The rearrangement uses TRBV5-1 and TRBJ2-5, with 11 bases aligning to TRBD1. The CDR3 consists of 15 residues. Unmatched junction bases numbered 6, after V lost 4 bases and J lost 4 bases. Germline V CDR1 and CDR2: SGHRS, YFSETQ. CDR3 region: CASSPGQGGRETQYF. CDR3 nucleotides: TGCGCCAGCAGCCCGGGACAGGGGGGACGAGAGACCCAGTACTTC.

The chain combines TRBV2 with TRBJ2-5; D is perhaps TRBD2 (6 bases). V lost 6 bases and J 2 bases, leaving 19 bases between the germline ends. Germline assignment: CDR1 SNHLY and CDR2 FYNNEI. There are 16 residues in the CDR3. CDR3 DNA: TGTGCCAGCAGGGCGGGGATAATACGAACACAAGAGACCCAGTACTTC. Translated: CASRAGIIRTQETQYF. Full variable domain (remainder filled in from reference TRBV2 and TRBJ2-5): EPEVTQTPSHQVTQMGQEVILRCVPISNHLYFYWYRQILGQKVEFLVSFYNNEISEKSEIFDDQFSVERPDGSNFTLKIRSTKLEDSAMYFCASRAGIIRTQETQYFGPGTRLLVL.

This rearrangement joins TRBV6-1 to TRBJ1-6, with 8 bases lining up with TRBD1. Germline CDR1 and CDR2: MNHNS and SASEGT. J was trimmed by 11 bases and V by 1 base; bases with no gene match: 13. The CDR3 runs 17 residues. CDR3 protein: CASSEGGQGVAMAPLHF. In nucleotides, the CDR3 is TGTGCCAGCAGTGAAGGTGGACAGGGTGTGGCAATGGCACCCCTCCACTTT.

This chain links TRBV11-3 with TRBJ2-5, with D maybe TRBD1 (6 bases). The CDR3 has 14 amino acids. Germline assignment: CDR1 SGHNT and CDR2 YENEEA. V dropped 1 base and J dropped 4 bases, with 10 bases sitting between them. CDR3 residues: CASSLADSRETQYF. Here the CDR3 DNA reads TGTGCCAGCAGCTTAGCGGACAGCAGAGAGACCCAGTACTTC.

The sample holds a few counts of this clone. The rearrangement uses TRBV24-1 and TRBJ2-5; maybe TRBD2 (6 bases). The V and J ends lost 5 bases and 4 bases respectively, with 13 bases between them. The CDR3 length is 14 residues. Germline CDR1 and CDR2: KGHDR and SFDVKD. The CDR3 loop is CATSGPMEGETQYF. The CDR3 DNA is TGTGCCACCAGTGGGCCGATGGAGGGAGAGACCCAGTACTTC.

The chain uses TRBV18 and TRBJ1-1; 8 bases are a match to TRBD1. V lost 3 bases and J lost 1; bases outside the gene matches: 7. The CDR3 consists of 16 residues. Germline-derived CDR1 and CDR2 are KGHSH and LQKENI. The CDR3 loop is CASSPDRVVGNTEAFF. For the CDR3, the DNA is TGTGCCAGCTCACCGGACAGGGTAGTGGGGAACACTGAAGCTTTCTTT.

This chain connects TRBV6-5 to TRBJ1-5; 9 nucleotides align to TRBD1. Germline CDR1 reads MNHEY; CDR2 reads SVGAGI. There are 15 residues in the CDR3. The junction had 8 bases not matched to a gene; V was cut back by 6 bases and J by 5 bases. Here the CDR3 reads CASRRFDRGDQPQHF. The CDR3 nucleotides are TGTGCCAGCAGACGATTTGACAGGGGGGATCAGCCCCAGCATTTT.

The chain recombines TRBV29-1 with TRBJ2-5; a weak D match, TRBD2 (5 bases). The CDR3 length is 12 residues. Trimming left V 3 bases short and J 7 bases short, with 12 bases between. Germline V gene sequence: CDR1 SQVTM, CDR2 ANQGSEA. CDR3 residues: CSVDHGNGTQYF. The CDR3 DNA sequence: TGCAGCGTTGACCACGGGAATGGGACCCAGTACTTC.

The chain joins TRBV7-8 to TRBJ1-2; no clear D gene. Germline loops: CDR1 SGHVS, CDR2 FQNEAQ. V lost 1 base and J 4 bases, leaving 10 bases between the germline ends. The CDR3 length is 14 residues. Here the CDR3 reads CASSLGQASYGYTF. The CDR3 bases are TGTGCCAGCAGCTTAGGGCAGGCTTCCTATGGCTACACCTTC.